This is a list of T cell receptor beta chains from one sample in a study of neurological immune-mediated disorders. TCRdb called the 5' RACE reads again in MiXCR, with one record for every CDR3 protein. The repertoire consists of some 70,000 distinct CDR3 sequences, with 4.5% to 5.5% occurring once and the leading ten covering less than 8%. The specimen sequenced was PBMCs. The origin of the receptors is a man aged 30 to 45 with multiple sclerosis. Each CDR3 is given with its conserved first and last residue. D genes are given only for firm matches. The size entry is marked missing in some rows and otherwise reads once, few, many or a size class.

len	v_gene	j_gene	abundance	d_gene	CDR3nt	CDR3aa
15	TRBV5-5	TRBJ2-2	many	-	TGTGCCAGCAGTTCACACACAGCTAACACCGGGGAGCTGTTTTTT	CASSSHTANTGELFF
13	TRBV10-3	TRBJ2-2	many	-	TGTGCCATCAGTGACCTAGTTTCCGGGGAGCTGTTTTTT	CAISDLVSGELFF
15	TRBV4-2	TRBJ1-2	many	TRBD1	TGTGCCAGCAGCCAAGGGGCAGGGGGGTCCGGAGGCTACACCTTC	CASSQGAGGSGGYTF
15	TRBV7-8	TRBJ1-6	few	-	TGTGCCAGCAGCTTAGCGCGACAGAACAGTTCACCCCTCAACTTT	CASSLARQNSSPLNF
16	TRBV6-5	TRBJ1-2	-	-	TGTGCCAGCAGTTACTCGGGCAGGGGAAGCGTCTATGGCTACACCTTC	CASSYSGRGSVYGYTF
13	TRBV20-1	TRBJ1-1	-	-	TGCAGTGCTAGTTTTGGCGCGTCCACTGAAGCTTTCTTT	CSASFGASTEAFF
13	TRBV20-1	TRBJ1-5	-	TRBD1	TGCAGTGCTAGCGGACAGGGCAATCAGCCCCAGCATTTT	CSASGQGNQPQHF
13	TRBV20-1	TRBJ1-5	many	-	TGCAGTGCCAGGGAAGACGGCAATCAGCCCCAGCATTTT	CSAREDGNQPQHF
13	TRBV14	TRBJ1-2	many	TRBD1	TGTGCCAGCAGCCCGGGACAGGGGGTTGGCTACACCTTC	CASSPGQGVGYTF
15	TRBV6-2/TRBV6-3	TRBJ1-4	many	TRBD1	TGTGCCAGCAGTTACGCGGGACAGACTAATGAAAAACTGTTTTTT	CASSYAGQTNEKLFF
14	TRBV5-1	TRBJ1-2	many	TRBD1	TGCGCCAGCAGCCGGGACAGAATTGAATATGGCTACACCTTC	CASSRDRIEYGYTF
13	TRBV20-1	TRBJ1-1	many	-	TGCAGTGCGTATGACAGGAGAAACACTGAAGCTTTCTTT	CSAYDRRNTEAFF
15	TRBV15	TRBJ1-4	many	-	TGTGCCACCAGCCCCACCCCCTCCTACAGTGAAAAACTGTTTTTT	CATSPTPSYSEKLFF
11	TRBV20-1	TRBJ1-1	few	-	TGCAGTGCTAAGATGGACAGAGAAGCTTTCTTT	CSAKMDREAFF
14	TRBV6-2/TRBV6-3	TRBJ1-6	many	-	TGTGCCAGCAGTTACCCAACCCGAGGTTCACCCCTCCACTTT	CASSYPTRGSPLHF
13	TRBV10-1	TRBJ2-2	many	-	TGCGCCAGCAGTGAAAGGACAGCCGGGGAGCTGTTTTTT	CASSERTAGELFF
14	TRBV20-1	TRBJ1-5	many	-	TGCAGTGCCTGGACATCCAGTGGGAATCAGCCCCAGCATTTT	CSAWTSSGNQPQHF
13	TRBV6-6	TRBJ1-6	-	-	TGTGCCAGCAGTCCTAGTCAGGAGACACCCCTCAACTTT	CASSPSQETPLNF
13	TRBV9	TRBJ2-3	many	-	TGTGCCAGCAGTGAGGGTCGGACAGATACGCAGTATTTT	CASSEGRTDTQYF
14	TRBV3-1	TRBJ2-6	many	-	TGTGCCAGCAGCCAAGTAAGCGGGGCCAACGTCCTGACTTTC	CASSQVSGANVLTF
17	TRBV20-1	TRBJ2-3	many	TRBD2	TGCAGTGCTAGACTAGCGGGGGGGCGAGGTGGTACAGATACGCAGTATTTT	CSARLAGGRGGTDTQYF
14	TRBV29-1	TRBJ1-1	-	-	TGCAGCGTTGAAGATACACAGGGCCACACTGAAGCTTTCTTT	CSVEDTQGHTEAFF
13	TRBV20-1	TRBJ2-3	many	TRBD1	TGCAGTGCTATAGACAGGGACCCAGATACGCAGTATTTT	CSAIDRDPDTQYF
14	TRBV5-1	TRBJ2-5	many	TRBD1	TGCGCCAGCAGCCCCGGGACAGGGGGAGAGACCCAGTACTTC	CASSPGTGGETQYF
12	TRBV5-1	TRBJ2-3	many	-	TGCGCCAGCAGCTTTGGAGCGGATACGCAGTATTTT	CASSFGADTQYF
17	TRBV15	TRBJ2-1	many	TRBD1	TGTGCCACCAGCAGACCTCCGGGACAGGGGGCTTTCGATGAGCAGTTCTTC	CATSRPPGQGAFDEQFF
13	TRBV4-1	TRBJ2-7	many	-	TGCGCCAGCAGCCCGGGACTCCGTTACGAGCAGTACTTC	CASSPGLRYEQYF
11	TRBV29-1	TRBJ2-5	many	-	TGCAGCGTTGAGGAATGGGAGACCCAGTACTTC	CSVEEWETQYF
18	TRBV12-3/TRBV12-4	TRBJ2-1	-	-	TGTGCCAGCAGCCCTGGGGATTGGCAGGGGAGGTTGAGCAATGAGCAGTTCTTC	CASSPGDWQGRLSNEQFF
15	TRBV4-1	TRBJ1-5	many	-	TGCGCCAGCAGCCATTACAGGGAGAGCAATCAGCCCCAGCATTTT	CASSHYRESNQPQHF
16	TRBV12-3/TRBV12-4	TRBJ1-2	many	-	TGTGCCAGCAGTTTAGAGTTCGGGGGACTCAAGGATGGCTACACCTTC	CASSLEFGGLKDGYTF
15	TRBV7-8	TRBJ2-7	few	-	TGTGCCAGCAGCTTAAGGCCGGGCCAGGGCCACGAGCAGTACTTC	CASSLRPGQGHEQYF
13	TRBV20-1	TRBJ2-3	many	TRBD2	TGCAGTGCTAGAGATAGCGGGTCAGATACGCAGTATTTT	CSARDSGSDTQYF
16	TRBV5-1	TRBJ2-5	medium-sized	TRBD1	TGCGCCAGCAGCGTGACCGGGACAGGGGGAGGAGAGACCCAGTACTTC	CASSVTGTGGGETQYF
14	TRBV5-1	TRBJ1-6	many	-	TGCGCCAGCAGCTTGGACACACAGAATTCACCCCTCAACTTT	CASSLDTQNSPLNF
15	TRBV15	TRBJ1-5	-	-	TGTGCCACCAGCAGAGGCAGGGATAGCAATCAGCCCCAGCATTTT	CATSRGRDSNQPQHF
14	TRBV20-1	TRBJ2-1	many	TRBD2	TGCAGTGCACTAGCGGGGAATTCCTACAATGAGCAGTTCTTC	CSALAGNSYNEQFF
13	TRBV4-1	TRBJ2-1	many	-	TGCGCCAGCAGCCAAGTGAGAGGGAGTGAGCAGTTCTTC	CASSQVRGSEQFF
14	TRBV5-5	TRBJ2-2	many	-	TGTGCCAGCAGCTTGGCTTCGTCTTCCGGGGAGCTGTTTTTT	CASSLASSSGELFF
12	TRBV25-1	TRBJ2-4	many	TRBD2	TGTGCCAGCAGCCAGCGGGGAAACATTCAGTACTTC	CASSQRGNIQYF
13	TRBV15	TRBJ2-4	many	TRBD2	TGTGCCACCAGCTTTGGGAGGGGTGACATTCAGTACTTC	CATSFGRGDIQYF
17	TRBV20-1	TRBJ2-3	-	TRBD2	TGCAGTGCTAGAGATCCGCCTAGCGGGGCATTCTTGGATACGCAGTATTTT	CSARDPPSGAFLDTQYF